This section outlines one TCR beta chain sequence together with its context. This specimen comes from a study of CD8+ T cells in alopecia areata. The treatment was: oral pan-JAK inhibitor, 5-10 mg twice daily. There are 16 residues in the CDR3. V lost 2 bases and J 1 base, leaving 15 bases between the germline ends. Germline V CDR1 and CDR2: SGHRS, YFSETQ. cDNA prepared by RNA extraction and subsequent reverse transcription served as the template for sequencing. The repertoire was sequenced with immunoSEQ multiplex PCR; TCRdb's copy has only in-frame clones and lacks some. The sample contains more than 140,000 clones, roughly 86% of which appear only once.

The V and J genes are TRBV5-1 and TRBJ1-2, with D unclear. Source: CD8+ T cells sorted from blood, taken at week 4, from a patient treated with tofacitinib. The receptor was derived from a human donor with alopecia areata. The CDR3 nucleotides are TGCGCCAGCAGCTTTCGTGGCCTCGGAGGTAACTATGGCTACACCTTC. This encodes CASSFRGLGGNYGYTF.